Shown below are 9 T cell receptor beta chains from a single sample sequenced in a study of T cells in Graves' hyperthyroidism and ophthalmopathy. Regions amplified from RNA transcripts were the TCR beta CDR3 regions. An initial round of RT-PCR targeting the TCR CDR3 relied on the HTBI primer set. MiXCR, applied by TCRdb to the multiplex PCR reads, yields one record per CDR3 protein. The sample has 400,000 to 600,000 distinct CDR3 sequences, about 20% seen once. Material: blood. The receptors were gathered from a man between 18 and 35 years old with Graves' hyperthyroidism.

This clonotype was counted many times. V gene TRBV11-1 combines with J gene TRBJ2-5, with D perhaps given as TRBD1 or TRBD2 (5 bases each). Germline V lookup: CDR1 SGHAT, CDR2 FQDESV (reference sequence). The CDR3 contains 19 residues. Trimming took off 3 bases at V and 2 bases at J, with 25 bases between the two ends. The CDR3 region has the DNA TGTGCCAGCAGCTTCCTCACCTTCCGGGACCCACGGTCTCAAGAGACCCAGTACTTC. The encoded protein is CASSFLTFRDPRSQETQYF. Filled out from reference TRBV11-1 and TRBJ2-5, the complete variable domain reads EAEVAQSPRYKITEKSQAVAFWCDPISGHATLYWYRQILGQGPELLVQFQDESVVDDSQLPKDRFSAERLKGVDSTLKIQPAELGDSAMYLCASSFLTFRDPRSQETQYFGPGTRLLVL.

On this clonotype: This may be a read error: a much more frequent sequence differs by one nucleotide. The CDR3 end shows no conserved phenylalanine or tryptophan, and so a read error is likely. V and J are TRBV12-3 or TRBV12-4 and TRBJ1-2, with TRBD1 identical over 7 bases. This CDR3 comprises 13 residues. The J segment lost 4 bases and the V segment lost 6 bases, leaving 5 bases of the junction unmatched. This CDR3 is CASRAQGSYGYTY. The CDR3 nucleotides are TGTGCCAGCAGGGCACAGGGGAGCTATGGCTACACCTAC.

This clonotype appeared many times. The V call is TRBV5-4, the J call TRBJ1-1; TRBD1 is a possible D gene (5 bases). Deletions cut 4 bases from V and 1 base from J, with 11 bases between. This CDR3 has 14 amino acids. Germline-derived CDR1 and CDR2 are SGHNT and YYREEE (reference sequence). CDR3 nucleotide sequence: TGTGCCAGCAGCCAGGACGGGACGAACACTGAAGCTTTCTTT. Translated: CASSQDGTNTEAFF.

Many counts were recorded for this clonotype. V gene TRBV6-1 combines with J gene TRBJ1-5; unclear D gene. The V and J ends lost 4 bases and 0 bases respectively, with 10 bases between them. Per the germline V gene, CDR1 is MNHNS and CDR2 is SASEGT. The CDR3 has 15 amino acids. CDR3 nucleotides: TGTGCCAGCAGTGCCCCGGGGAGTAGCAATCAGCCCCAGCATTTT. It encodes CASSAPGSSNQPQHF.

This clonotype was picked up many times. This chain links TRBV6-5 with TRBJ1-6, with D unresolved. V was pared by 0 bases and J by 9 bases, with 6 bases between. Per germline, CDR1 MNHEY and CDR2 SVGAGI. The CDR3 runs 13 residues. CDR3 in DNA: TGTGCCAGCAGTTACTCAGGCTCTTCACCCCTCCACTTT. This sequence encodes CASSYSGSSPLHF.

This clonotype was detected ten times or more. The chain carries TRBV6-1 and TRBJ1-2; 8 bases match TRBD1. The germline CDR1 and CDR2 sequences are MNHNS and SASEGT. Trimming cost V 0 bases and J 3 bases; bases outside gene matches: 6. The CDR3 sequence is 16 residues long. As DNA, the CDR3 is TGTGCCAGCAGTGAAGCGTTCAGGGGGCGCGACTATGGCTACACCTTC. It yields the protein CASSEAFRGRDYGYTF.

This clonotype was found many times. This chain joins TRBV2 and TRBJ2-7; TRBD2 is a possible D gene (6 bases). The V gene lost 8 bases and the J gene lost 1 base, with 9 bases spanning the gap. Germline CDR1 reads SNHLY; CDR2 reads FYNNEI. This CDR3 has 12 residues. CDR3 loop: CASGDLSYEQYF. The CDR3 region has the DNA TGTGCCAGCGGGGACTTATCCTACGAGCAGTACTTC. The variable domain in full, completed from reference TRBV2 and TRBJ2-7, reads EPEVTQTPSHQVTQMGQEVILRCVPISNHLYFYWYRQILGQKVEFLVSFYNNEISEKSEIFDDQFSVERPDGSNFTLKIRSTKLEDSAMYFCASGDLSYEQYFGPGTRLTVT.

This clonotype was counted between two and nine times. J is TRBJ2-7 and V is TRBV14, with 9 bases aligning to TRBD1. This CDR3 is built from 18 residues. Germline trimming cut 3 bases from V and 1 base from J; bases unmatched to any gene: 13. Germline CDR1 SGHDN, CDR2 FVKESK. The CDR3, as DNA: TGTGCCAGCAGCCAGCTCCCGGGACAGGGCCAAGGGTCCTACGAGCAGTACTTC. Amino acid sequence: CASSQLPGQGQGSYEQYF.

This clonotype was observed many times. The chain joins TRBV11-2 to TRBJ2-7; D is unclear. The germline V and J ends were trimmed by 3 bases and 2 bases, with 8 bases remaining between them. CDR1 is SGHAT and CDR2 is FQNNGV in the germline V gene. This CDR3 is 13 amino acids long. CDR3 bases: TGTGCCAGCAGCTTGAACCTGGCCTACGAGCAGTACTTC. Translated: CASSLNLAYEQYF.